Sequencing of this T cell receptor beta chain was carried out in a study of Ad26.COV2.S vaccination and SARS-CoV-2 variants. Looked up from germline, CDR1 is KGHDR and CDR2 is SFDVKD. The CDR3 sequence is 17 residues long. V gave up 5 bases and J gave up 5 bases; unmatched junction bases: 14. Treatment meaning: roughly 18 received Ad26.COV2.S at low or high dose, single or two shots; five or six received placebo; per-sample allocation not given. Day 63 after the first vaccine or placebo injection was the time point for sampling. Using immunoSEQ multiplex PCR, the repertoire was profiled, and TCRdb retains in-frame clones only, with some absent. Of fewer than 400,000 clones listed, 75% to 90% are singletons.

The chain carries TRBV24-1 and TRBJ2-1; TRBD2 matches 7 bases. This receptor was obtained from a person aged 18 to 59 who received the Ad26.COV2.S COVID-19 vaccine or a placebo. The starting material was peripheral blood, obtained in a trial of Ad26.COV2.S vaccine versus placebo. CDR3: CATSVASRTRRNNEQFF. In nucleotides, the CDR3 is TGTGCCACCAGTGTGGCTAGCCGGACTAGGAGAAACAATGAGCAGTTCTTC.